One sample yielded the 18 T cell receptor beta chains listed below, sequenced in a study of OX40 agonist ivuxolimab in advanced cancers. The method was immunoSEQ multiplex PCR; TCRdb's version includes in-frame clones alone and lacks a portion of them. This sample has 25,000 to 30,000 clones; 80% to 90% occur once, and the top ten carry roughly 16%. This sample comprised CD4+ or CD8+ T cells sorted from blood, obtained in a trial of the OX40 agonist ivuxolimab. The receptor set was obtained from an adult with an advanced solid tumor such as melanoma, head and neck, liver or kidney cancer.

The J gene is TRBJ1-2, the V gene TRBV7-9; 8 positions agree with TRBD1. J gave up 4 bases and V 8 bases, and 15 bases lay outside the gene matches. This CDR3 has 16 amino acids. Looked up from germline, CDR1 is SEHNR and CDR2 is FQNEAQ (reference sequence). CDR3: CASQGAVGEHSYGYTF. DNA for the CDR3: TGTGCCAGCCAGGGGGCCGTCGGAGAACATTCCTATGGCTACACCTTC.

The gene calls are TRBV28 and TRBJ1-5; D unclear. Trimming removed 4 bases from V and 2 bases from J, with 9 bases in between. The CDR3 length is 14 residues. Germline V gene data show CDR1 as MDHEN and CDR2 as SYDVKM. The CDR3 DNA is TGTGCCAGCAGTTCCGGGGAGGGCAATCAGCCCCAGCATTTT. Translation gives CASSSGEGNQPQHF.

The gene calls are TRBV15 and TRBJ2-1; the match to TRBD2 covers 8 bases. J lost 0 bases, V lost 3 bases, and 4 bases had no gene match. The CDR3 extends over 16 amino acids. Germline values: CDR1 LNHNV, CDR2 YYDKDF (reference sequence). The CDR3 DNA sequence: TGTGCCACCAGCAGTCAGAGCGGGAGCTCCTACAATGAGCAGTTCTTC. This sequence encodes CATSSQSGSSYNEQFF. Combining the CDR3 with reference TRBV15 and TRBJ2-1 gives the whole variable domain DAMVIQNPRYQVTQFGKPVTLSCSQTLNHNVMYWYQQKSSQAPKLLFHYYDKDFNNEADTPDNFQSRRPNTSFCFLDIRSPGLGDTAMYLCATSSQSGSSYNEQFFGPGTRLTVL.

This clone is medium-sized. The rearrangement joins TRBV4-1 to TRBJ2-5, with D tentatively TRBD2 (6 bases). V gave up 1 base and J gave up 4 bases, with 7 bases separating them. Germline-derived CDR1 and CDR2 are MGHRA and YSYEKL. This CDR3 contains 13 residues. CDR3 in DNA: TGCGCCAGCAGCCAAGTGGGAGGAGAGACCCAGTACTTC. Translation: CASSQVGGETQYF.

This clone was found once. V gene TRBV9 combines with J gene TRBJ2-7; TRBD2 matches at 11 bases. With V trimmed by 3 bases and J by 3 bases, 2 bases remained unmatched. The germline V gene has CDR1 SGDLS and CDR2 YYNGEE. The CDR3 is made up of 14 amino acids. CDR3 region: CASSEGTSGYEQYF. CDR3 bases: TGTGCCAGCAGCGAGGGGACTAGCGGCTACGAGCAGTACTTC.

The chain employs TRBV4-2 and TRBJ1-1; D remains ambiguous. Trimming removed 3 bases at V and 0 bases at J, with 8 bases between. The length of the CDR3 is 14 residues. Per the germline V gene, CDR1 is LGHNA and CDR2 is YNFKEQ. The chain's CDR3 is CASSHRQMNTEAFF. The CDR3 DNA follows: TGTGCCAGCAGCCATAGGCAGATGAACACTGAAGCTTTCTTT.

This rearrangement joins TRBV29-1 to TRBJ2-3, with TRBD2 matching over 8 bases. The CDR3 has 15 amino acids. Per germline, CDR1 SQVTM and CDR2 ANQGSEA. The V gene end was trimmed by 4 bases and the J gene end by 7 bases; junction bases not matched to a gene: 13. The CDR3 sequence: CSVVRGLAELNTQYF. The DNA for the CDR3 is TGCAGCGTTGTCCGCGGACTAGCAGAGTTAAATACGCAGTATTTT.

This rearrangement joins TRBV6-5 to TRBJ1-5, with D possibly TRBD1 on 5 matching bases. CDR3 length: 15 residues. Trimming cost V 6 bases and J 2 bases, with 14 bases left between them. The germline gives CDR1 MNHEY, CDR2 SVGAGI. CDR3: CASRPGTAGNQPQHF. The CDR3 nucleotides read TGTGCCAGCAGACCCGGGACCGCTGGCAATCAGCCCCAGCATTTT.

By frequency in the sample, this clone is medium-sized (0.01 to 0.1%). This chain joins TRBV5-8 and TRBJ1-5; 7 bases are shared with TRBD1. V was pared by 0 bases and J by 4 bases, with 4 bases of the junction left unmatched. Germline V CDR1 and CDR2: SGHTS, YDEGEE. The CDR3 has 15 amino acids. As DNA, the CDR3 is TGTGCCAGCAGCTTGGAAGGGGGCCGAAATCAGCCCCAGCATTTT. The encoded protein is CASSLEGGRNQPQHF.

The rearrangement uses TRBV9 and TRBJ2-3; 11 bases fit TRBD2. This CDR3 region has 17 residues. Trimming cost V 0 bases and J 2 bases; bases outside gene matches: 5. Germline V CDR1 and CDR2: SGDLS, YYNGEE. The CDR3 region is CASSVGGSGGVTDTQYF. The DNA of the CDR3 is TGTGCCAGCAGCGTAGGCGGTAGCGGGGGGGTCACAGATACGCAGTATTTT.

The genes are TRBV19 and TRBJ1-5; no definite D call. CDR1 and CDR2 (germline): LNHDA, SQIVND (reference sequence). V lost 3 bases and J 2 bases, leaving 2 bases between the germline ends. The CDR3 is 12 amino acids. Here the CDR3 reads CASSMGNQPQHF. The CDR3 DNA follows: TGTGCCAGTAGTATGGGCAATCAGCCCCAGCATTTT.

This chain connects TRBV14 to TRBJ2-1; TRBD2 matches at 8 bases. V shed 1 base and J 8 bases; nucleotides not matched to a gene: 10. Germline assignment: CDR1 SGHDN and CDR2 FVKESK. CDR3 size: 16 residues. The CDR3 DNA sequence: TGTGCCAGCAGCCAAGCGTGGAGGACTAGCCAGGATGAGCAGTTCTTC. It specifies CASSQAWRTSQDEQFF.

The CDR3 DNA is TGTGCCAGCAGCTTAAGCTCGGTTCGATCCTACAATGAGCAGTTCTTC. Translating gives CASSLSSVRSYNEQFF. V gene TRBV27 combines with J gene TRBJ2-1; D gene ambiguous. CDR1 and CDR2 from the germline V gene are MNHEY and SMNVEV (reference sequence). This CDR3 has 16 amino acids. Trimming removed 6 bases at V and 1 base at J, with 16 bases between.

The chain recombines TRBV6-5 with TRBJ1-2, with TRBD1 matching 7 bases. From germline, CDR1 is MNHEY and CDR2 SVGAGI. The CDR3 contains 14 residues. With 7 bases clipped from V and 0 bases from J, the junction kept 5 bases outside the gene matches. DNA for the CDR3: TGTGCCAGCACCAGACAGGGTTCTAACTATGGCTACACCTTC. The encoded protein is CASTRQGSNYGYTF.

The chain uses TRBV2 and TRBJ2-7; possible D gene TRBD1, 6 bases. Trimming pared 7 bases from V and 0 bases from J, leaving 16 bases between. The germline V gene has CDR1 SNHLY and CDR2 FYNNEI. CDR3 length: 15 amino acids. The CDR3 DNA reads TGTGCCAGCACTTTGGGCGTAGGGGGCTCCTACGAGCAGTACTTC. This encodes CASTLGVGGSYEQYF.

The V and J genes are TRBV7-8 and TRBJ2-3; 8 bases fit TRBD2. The germline CDR1 and CDR2 sequences are SGHVS and FQNEAQ. The ends lost 3 bases at V and 2 bases at J; junction bases unmatched: 4. This CDR3 comprises 15 residues. The CDR3 loop is CASSFPREVTDTQYF. The CDR3 coding sequence is TGTGCCAGCAGCTTCCCGCGGGAGGTCACAGATACGCAGTATTTT.

The rearrangement links TRBV5-4 to TRBJ1-2; unclear D gene. CDR3 size: 12 residues. V was shortened by 5 bases and J by 6 bases, with 11 bases between the two germline ends. Germline CDR1 SGHNT, CDR2 YYREEE (reference sequence). Here the CDR3 reads CASSFPTDGYTF. For the CDR3, the DNA is TGTGCCAGCAGTTTCCCCACGGATGGCTACACCTTC.

This chain joins TRBV9 and TRBJ2-3; no firm D call. V dropped 0 bases and J dropped 2 bases, with 4 bases sitting between them. Germline CDR1 and CDR2: SGDLS and YYNGEE. The CDR3 sequence is 13 residues long. CDR3 sequence (DNA): TGTGCCAGCAGCGTAGATCCCACAGATACGCAGTATTTT. It codes for CASSVDPTDTQYF.